Listed below are T cell receptor beta chains from one sample, sequenced in a study of shared clonotypes between healthy human individuals. The data were produced by immunoSEQ multiplex PCR, yet TCRdb's version contains in-frame clones alone and is incomplete. The sample shows about 2,500,000 clones, over 85% of them seen only once. The sample taken for sequencing was naive CD4+ T cells sorted from blood. Every receptor here comes from a man aged 18 to 30 in good health. CDR3s include the opening cysteine and the closing phenylalanine or tryptophan. Each record gives: J gene, D gene, V gene, clone size, CDR3 DNA, CDR3 protein. D genes are given only for firm matches. For some rows the clone size is stated as once, few or many, or as a class when expanded; others skip it.

>TRBJ1-5|NA|TRBV18|NA
TGTGCCAGCTCACCAAGAGAACCGAACAATCAGCCCCAGCATTTT
CASSPREPNNQPQHF
>TRBJ1-2|NA|TRBV6-5|NA
TGTGCCAGCAGTTACTCGACGGTCAGAGGAGGCTACACCTTC
CASSYSTVRGGYTF
>TRBJ1-3|TRBD1|TRBV6-6|NA
TGTGCCAGCAGTAACCAGGGGGCGCTTGGAAACACCATATATTTT
CASSNQGALGNTIYF
>TRBJ1-1|TRBD1|TRBV5-1|NA
TGCGCCAGCGGACAGGGCACTAACCCAAGCGCTGAAGCTTTCTTT
CASGQGTNPSAEAFF
>TRBJ1-6|NA|TRBV7-8|NA
TGTGCCAGCAGCTTAGCGCCGGGACAAAGCTCCTATAATTCACCCCTCCACTTT
CASSLAPGQSSYNSPLHF
>TRBJ2-7|TRBD1|TRBV7-2|NA
TGTGCCAGCAGCACCCAGGGACAGGCCTACGAGCAGTACTTC
CASSTQGQAYEQYF
>TRBJ2-5|NA|TRBV21-1|NA
TGTGCCAGCAGCAAAGTAGGTCAGGGGTTTTGGGAGACCCAGTACTTC
CASSKVGQGFWETQYF
>TRBJ2-3|NA|TRBV9|NA
TGTGCCAGCAGCGTAGACGGCGGGGTCACAGATACGCAGTATTTT
CASSVDGGVTDTQYF
>TRBJ1-1|NA|TRBV6-6|NA
TGTGCCAGCAGTCGACAGGCGAACACTGAAGCTTTCTTT
CASSRQANTEAFF
>TRBJ1-5|TRBD1|TRBV11-2|NA
TGTGCCAGCAGCTTGGGACAGGGGGATGGCAATCAGCCCCAGCATTTT
CASSLGQGDGNQPQHF
>TRBJ1-5|TRBD1|TRBV6-6|NA
TGTGCCAGCAGTTCCCGACAGGGAGATCAGCCCCAGCATTTT
CASSSRQGDQPQHF
>TRBJ2-5|NA|TRBV9|NA
TGTGCCAGCAGCGTGGCGGAGGGGGTAGAGACCCAGTACTTC
CASSVAEGVETQYF
>TRBJ1-2|NA|TRBV18|once
TGTGCCAGCTCACCGCAGACCTCGGCCCCTAACTATGGCTACACCTTC
CASSPQTSAPNYGYTF
>TRBJ1-1|NA|TRBV6-5|NA
TGTGCCAGCAGTTACTCGAGACTATCCTATAACACTGAAGCTTTCTTT
CASSYSRLSYNTEAFF
>TRBJ1-5|NA|TRBV15|NA
TGTGCCACCAGCCCCGCCATTATGGTTCAGCCCCAGCATTTT
CATSPAIMVQPQHF
>TRBJ2-1|TRBD2|TRBV7-2|NA
TGTGCCAGCAGCTTAGTCAGACTAGCGGGAAGTTACAATGAGCAGTTCTTC
CASSLVRLAGSYNEQFF
>TRBJ2-7|NA|TRBV5-1|NA
TGCGCCAGCAGCCCCCGGCCAGGCGTTTCCTACGAGCAGTACTTC
CASSPRPGVSYEQYF
>TRBJ1-3|TRBD1|TRBV6-5|once
TGTGCCAGCAGCGACAGGGGGAAGGCTGGAAACACCATATATTTT
CASSDRGKAGNTIYF
>TRBJ2-7|TRBD1|TRBV6-6|NA
TGTGCCAGCACTACAGGGGGGTCCTACGAGCAGTACTTC
CASTTGGSYEQYF
>TRBJ2-7|NA|TRBV30|NA
TGTGCCTGGAGTGGGGGAATCGAGCAGTACTTC
CAWSGGIEQYF
>TRBJ1-3|NA|TRBV30|NA
TGTGCCTGGAAAGGAAGGCCAGTCACTGGAAACACCATATATTTT
CAWKGRPVTGNTIYF
>TRBJ2-2|NA|TRBV28|NA
TGTGCCAGCAGTCCCCACCCCGGGGAGCTGTTTTTT
CASSPHPGELFF